Shown below are 15 T cell receptor beta chains from a single sample sequenced in a study of T cell responses to AZD1222 COVID-19 vaccine. TCRdb's table, derived via immunoSEQ multiplex PCR, lists solely in-frame clones and lacks some. This table holds more than 60,000 clones, approximately 85% found once. Source: peripheral blood, taken on day 0 of AZD1222 vaccination. The source is an adult in good health.

This rearrangement joins TRBV11-3 to TRBJ1-3; D uncertain. There are 14 residues in the CDR3. Germline lookup yields CDR1 SGHNT and CDR2 YENEEA. The germline V and J ends were trimmed by 3 bases and 4 bases, with 10 bases remaining between them. For the CDR3, the DNA is TGTGCCAGCAGCTTGCGTTTTCCAGGAAACACCATATATTTT. Translated: CASSLRFPGNTIYF. Supplemented by reference TRBV11-3 and TRBJ1-3, the full variable domain reads EAGVVQSPRYKIIEKKQPVAFWCNPISGHNTLYWYLQNLGQGPELLIRYENEEAVDDSQLPKDRFSAERLKGVDSTLKIQPAELGDSAVYLCASSLRFPGNTIYFGEGSWLTVV.

The chain links TRBV6-1 to TRBJ1-2; D not certain. Germline values: CDR1 MNHNS, CDR2 SASEGT. V lost 2 bases and J 4 bases, leaving 14 bases between the germline ends. This CDR3 spans 15 amino acids. CDR3 DNA: TGTGCCAGCAGTGAATCCAGCGCTGGAGCCTATGGCTACACCTTC. It is translated as CASSESSAGAYGYTF.

The chain combines TRBV11-2 with TRBJ2-5; D remains ambiguous. Germline V gene lookup returns CDR1 SGHAT and CDR2 FQNNGV. This CDR3 spans 16 amino acids. Between the trimmed V and J ends, which lost 0 bases and 5 bases, there was a span of 16 bases. The CDR3 here is CASSLDLQLIQETQYF. CDR3 bases: TGTGCCAGCAGCTTAGATCTCCAGCTAATTCAGGAGACCCAGTACTTC.

V is TRBV29-1 and J is TRBJ2-3, with a tentative D call TRBD1 (6 bases). Trimming shortened V by 8 bases and J by 3 bases, and 12 bases separated the two germline ends. CDR1 and CDR2 from the germline V gene are SQVTM and ANQGSEA. CDR3 length: 12 residues. CDR3 bases: TGCAGCACAAACCAGGGGACAGATACGCAGTATTTT. The encoded protein is CSTNQGTDTQYF.

The chain recombines TRBV3-1 (or the pseudogene TRBV3-2) with TRBJ2-2, with TRBD1 identical over 9 bases. The germline gives CDR1 LGHDT, CDR2 YNNKEL (reference sequence). The CDR3 runs 15 residues. V lost 2 bases and J lost 6; bases outside the gene matches: 4. CDR3 DNA sequence: TGTGCCAGCAGCCAATTAAGACAGGGGGCCGGGGAGCTGTTTTTT. It yields the protein CASSQLRQGAGELFF.

This clone was seen once. The V gene is TRBV7-2, the J gene TRBJ2-3, with TRBD1 matching 10 bases. CDR1 and CDR2 (germline): SGHTA, FQGNSA. With V trimmed by 6 bases and J by 1 base, 13 bases remained unmatched. The length of the CDR3 is 18 residues. The CDR3 region is CASSLRGTGTGGTDTQYF. DNA of the CDR3: TGTGCCAGCAGTCTCAGGGGAACTGGGACAGGGGGCACAGATACGCAGTATTTT. The full variable domain, its missing parts supplied by reference TRBV7-2 and TRBJ2-3, is GAGVSQSPSNKVTEKGKDVELRCDPISGHTALYWYRQSLGQGLEFLIYFQGNSAPDKSGLPSDRFSAERTGGSVSTLTIQRTQQEDSAVYLCASSLRGTGTGGTDTQYFGPGTRLTVL.

A word on this clone: One end of the junction does not line up with germline, which may come from a read error. The chain combines TRBV19 with TRBJ2-2, with D perhaps being TRBD1 or TRBD2 (7 bases each). This CDR3 comprises 13 residues. The germline V gene has CDR1 LNHDA and CDR2 SQIVND (reference sequence). CDR3 in amino acids: CASSHQGGREVFF. In nucleotides, the CDR3 is TGTGCCAGTAGCCACCAGGGGGGACGGGAGGTGTTTTTT.

The gene calls are TRBV9 and TRBJ1-6; TRBD1 might be the D (5 bases). This CDR3 has 12 amino acids. Trimming took off 7 bases at V and 13 bases at J, with 15 bases between the two ends. CDR1 SGDLS and CDR2 YYNGEE come from the germline V gene. The CDR3 region has the DNA TGTGCCAGCCACAGTGTGGGGGGGCCCCTCCACTTT. Translated: CASHSVGGPLHF.

This rearrangement joins TRBV5-1 to TRBJ2-4, with TRBD2 identical over 9 bases. The CDR3 contains 18 residues. Germline assignment: CDR1 SGHRS and CDR2 YFSETQ. V lost 7 bases to trimming and J lost 6 bases; unmatched junction nucleotides: 20. The CDR3 reads CASAPGPPAGGRANIQYF. DNA of the CDR3: TGCGCCAGCGCACCAGGGCCCCCAGCGGGGGGCCGCGCAAACATTCAGTACTTC.

CDR3 DNA: TGTGCCAGCAGTAAACCTGAACTCCACGAGCAGTACTTC. It encodes CASSKPELHEQYF. The rearrangement links TRBV7-2 to TRBJ2-7; D unclear. The CDR3 runs to 13 residues. Between the trimmed V and J ends, which lost 6 bases and 5 bases, there was a span of 14 bases. Germline CDR1 and CDR2: SGHTA and FQGNSA.

This sequence joins TRBV7-9 and TRBJ1-4; D remains unclear. Germline CDR1 SEHNR, CDR2 FQNEAQ (reference sequence). This CDR3 region has 13 residues. V lost 0 bases to trimming and J lost 8 bases, with 7 bases between them. The CDR3 nucleotides are TGTGCCAGCAGCTTAGCGAATCCCGAAAAACTGTTTTTT. It encodes CASSLANPEKLFF.

V gene TRBV7-2 combines with J gene TRBJ2-7; 7 bases map to TRBD1. CDR1 and CDR2 (germline): SGHTA, FQGNSA. This CDR3 has 14 amino acids. Unmatched junction bases numbered 4, after V lost 2 bases and J lost 3 bases. CDR3 bases: TGTGCCAGCAGCTTAACCCGGACAGGCTACGAGCAGTACTTC. Amino acid sequence: CASSLTRTGYEQYF.

V usage is TRBV7-3 and J usage is TRBJ2-2; 8 bases line up with TRBD1. J was trimmed by 5 bases and V by 5 bases; bases with no gene match: 4. Germline V CDR1 and CDR2: SGHTA, FQGTGA. The length of the CDR3 is 14 residues. The DNA for the CDR3 is TGTGCCAGCAGCAAGACAGGGGTAACCGGGGAGCTGTTTTTT. Its translation: CASSKTGVTGELFF.

This chain uses TRBV5-1 with TRBJ2-2, with 11 bases matching TRBD2. This CDR3 has 14 amino acids. V lost 3 bases and J lost 9; bases outside the gene matches: 4. Per the germline V gene, CDR1 is SGHRS and CDR2 is YFSETQ. CDR3 loop: CASSSATSGRELFF. The CDR3 coding sequence is TGCGCCAGCAGCTCCGCGACTAGCGGGAGGGAGCTGTTTTTT. The full variable domain, rest sourced from reference TRBV5-1 and TRBJ2-2, is KAGVTQTPRYLIKTRGQQVTLSCSPISGHRSVSWYQQTPGQGLQFLFEYFSETQRNKGNFPGRFSGRQFSNSRSEMNVSTLELGDSALYLCASSSATSGRELFFGEGSRLTVL.

This sequence joins TRBV7-3 and TRBJ1-2, with D possibly TRBD1 on 5 matching bases. Trimming took off 4 bases at V and 7 bases at J, with 16 bases between the two ends. The CDR3 runs to 14 residues. Germline assignment: CDR1 SGHTA and CDR2 FQGTGA. The CDR3 DNA sequence: TGTGCCAGCAGCTCGACCGGGACCGGTGGTGGCTACACCTTC. Amino acids: CASSSTGTGGGYTF.